This T cell receptor beta chain was captured in a study of blood T cells in healthy people across ages. CDR1 is MGHDK and CDR2 is SYGVNS in the germline V gene. V trimming: 5 bases; J trimming: 1 base; junction bases outside the gene matches: 8. The CDR3 consists of 16 residues. With a J-beta primer mix and a sample-barcoded 5' primer, a second PCR ran 7 to 11 cycles. In TCRdb, the 5' RACE reads were re-called with MiXCR into one record per CDR3 protein. The data show about 800,000 distinct CDR3 sequences, around a quarter seen once. In the case of this clonotype: No antigen is known for it.

Findings and limits, study-wide: Versus aged donors, long-lived donors had higher diversity and more naive CD4+ cells.

The sample was also reused in another study, on T cells of mothers and their children.

The origin of this receptor is a boy younger than 18 in good health. The specimen was blood. The chain recombines TRBV25-1 with TRBJ2-5; 9 bases match TRBD1. The CDR3 DNA is TGTGCCAGCAGTCCCCTGGGACAGGGATTCCAAGAGACCCAGTACTTC. Amino acids: CASSPLGQGFQETQYF.